Each of the 26 T cell receptor beta chains below was sequenced from the same sample in a study of cytomegalovirus exposure and HLA in healthy donors. Assay used: immunoSEQ multiplex PCR; TCRdb lists only in-frame clones, some missing. The sample includes hundreds of thousands of clones, around 90% of them seen just once. The sequenced material came from PBMCs. Every receptor here comes from a woman between 25 and 40 years old in good health and CMV-seronegative.

J is TRBJ1-1 and V is TRBV9; D might be TRBD1 (5 bases). Trimming shortened V by 0 bases and J by 11 bases, and 17 bases separated the two germline ends. This CDR3 comprises 14 residues. The V gene's germline CDR1 is SGDLS and CDR2 YYNGEE. DNA of the CDR3: TGTGCCAGCAGCGTAGGAGGGGAGCTTTCTGGGGCTTTCTTT. Its translation is CASSVGGELSGAFF.

This sequence joins TRBV12-5 and TRBJ2-7, with no clear D. Germline assignment: CDR1 LGHNT and CDR2 FRNRAP. Trimming pared 7 bases from V and 0 bases from J, leaving 10 bases between. This CDR3 has 13 residues. CDR3 sequence reads: CASAPGPSYEQYF. CDR3 nucleotides: TGTGCTAGTGCCCCGGGCCCCTCCTACGAGCAGTACTTC. The full variable domain, rest sourced from reference TRBV12-5 and TRBJ2-7, is DARVTQTPRHKVTEMGQEVTMRCQPILGHNTVFWYRQTMMQGLELLAYFRNRAPLDDSGMPKDRFSAEMPDATLATLKIQPSEPRDSAVYFCASAPGPSYEQYFGPGTRLTVT.

This clone was seen only a few times. The gene calls are TRBV2 and TRBJ2-1; maybe TRBD2 (6 bases). CDR3 size: 15 residues. V was shortened by 2 bases and J by 0 bases, with 8 bases between the two germline ends. In germline, CDR1 is SNHLY, CDR2 FYNNEI. CDR3 residues: CASSELATSYNEQFF. Written as DNA, the CDR3 is TGTGCCAGCAGTGAACTAGCGACCTCCTACAATGAGCAGTTCTTC.

The genes are TRBV28 and TRBJ2-7; 9 bases align to TRBD2. The trim removed 6 bases at V and 0 bases at J, leaving 9 bases unmatched. CDR1 MDHEN and CDR2 SYDVKM come from the germline V gene. The CDR3 contains 16 residues. Here the CDR3 reads CASSSSSGESSYEQYF. In DNA form, the CDR3 reads TGTGCCAGCAGCTCCTCTAGCGGGGAGAGCTCCTACGAGCAGTACTTC.

The chain is built from TRBV7-9 and TRBJ2-2; D gene uncertain. V was pared by 5 bases and J by 0 bases, with 10 bases between. CDR3 length equals 15 residues. Looked up from germline, CDR1 is SEHNR and CDR2 is FQNEAQ (reference sequence). The chain's CDR3 is CASSPPPSNTGELFF. The CDR3, as DNA: TGTGCCAGCAGCCCCCCGCCTTCGAACACCGGGGAGCTGTTTTTT.

The chain uses TRBV29-1 and TRBJ1-1; D remains ambiguous. The CDR3 is made up of 14 amino acids. Germline lookup yields CDR1 SQVTM and CDR2 ANQGSEA. Trimming took off 7 bases at V and 0 bases at J, with 15 bases between the two ends. Here the CDR3 reads CSASEGALNTEAFF. Here the CDR3 DNA reads TGCAGCGCTTCCGAAGGAGCCTTGAACACTGAAGCTTTCTTT.

This chain joins TRBV29-1 and TRBJ2-7, with 9 positions matching TRBD1. The CDR3 extends over 14 amino acids. The germline V gene has CDR1 SQVTM and CDR2 ANQGSEA. The ends lost 5 bases at V and 5 bases at J; junction bases unmatched: 10. The CDR3 sequence: CSVSTGTGYHEQYF. The CDR3 nucleotides are TGCAGCGTTAGTACCGGGACAGGGTATCACGAGCAGTACTTC.

This chain links TRBV19 with TRBJ2-7, with 8 positions matching TRBD1. With 5 bases clipped from V and 3 bases from J, the junction kept 6 bases outside the gene matches. In germline, CDR1 is LNHDA, CDR2 SQIVND (reference sequence). The CDR3 has 14 residues. The chain's CDR3 is CASSSSGTGYEQYF. CDR3 nucleotides: TGTGCCAGTAGTTCGTCCGGGACAGGCTACGAGCAGTACTTC.

The CDR3 loop reads CASSFHSYEQYF. CDR3 in DNA: TGTGCCAGCAGCTTTCACTCCTACGAGCAGTACTTC. The chain employs TRBV5-4 and TRBJ2-7; D gene unclear. This CDR3 contains 12 residues. Trimming shortened V by 2 bases and J by 0 bases, and 3 bases separated the two germline ends. CDR1 and CDR2 from the germline V gene are SGHNT and YYREEE (reference sequence).

This chain connects TRBV19 to TRBJ2-7; 7 bases agree with TRBD1. Trimming at V came to 3 bases and at J to 7 bases, leaving 3 bases not matched to a gene. This CDR3 is 12 amino acids long. The germline V gene has CDR1 LNHDA and CDR2 SQIVND (reference sequence). The CDR3 DNA is TGTGCCAGTAGTATGACAGGGTCAGAGCAGTACTTC. Protein product: CASSMTGSEQYF.

This clone has more than one count but fewer than ten. The chain is built from TRBV4-3 and TRBJ2-7, with D perhaps matching TRBD1 (6 bases). The CDR3 loop spans 15 amino acids. Trimming left V 2 bases short and J 3 bases short, with 14 bases between. The V gene's germline CDR1 is LGHNA and CDR2 YSLEER. The CDR3 loop reads CASSQTQGNGYEQYF. CDR3 coding DNA: TGCGCCAGCAGCCAAACCCAGGGGAATGGCTACGAGCAGTACTTC.

The chain has TRBV11-2 and TRBJ2-1; D possibly corresponds to TRBD2 (5 bases). V dropped 4 bases and J dropped 5 bases, with 15 bases sitting between them. There are 15 residues in the CDR3. CDR1 is SGHAT and CDR2 is FQNNGV in the germline V gene. CDR3 coding DNA: TGTGCCAGCAGCTCTGACCGGGATCTAGACAATGAGCAGTTCTTC. Amino acids: CASSSDRDLDNEQFF.

This clone was observed a handful of times. The chain is built from TRBV7-6 and TRBJ2-7, with D perhaps matching TRBD2 (5 bases). Per the germline V gene, CDR1 is SGHVS and CDR2 is FNYEAQ. The length of the CDR3 is 16 residues. V was clipped by 2 bases and J by 0 bases, with 14 bases between them. As DNA, the CDR3 is TGTGCCAGCAGCTTATATCCTGGAGGCCCCTCCTACGAGCAGTACTTC. Its translation: CASSLYPGGPSYEQYF.

The gene calls are TRBV5-4 and TRBJ2-1; 11 nucleotides align to TRBD2. CDR1 and CDR2 (germline): SGHNT, YYREEE (reference sequence). The CDR3 totals 15 residues. V was clipped by 3 bases and J by 4 bases; unmatched bases: 3. The CDR3 nucleotides are TGTGCCAGCAGCTCCACTAGCGGGGGATACAATGAGCAGTTCTTC. Translated: CASSSTSGGYNEQFF.

The rearrangement joins TRBV9 to TRBJ2-5; D possibly corresponds to TRBD2 (5 bases). CDR3 size: 15 residues. Germline V lookup: CDR1 SGDLS, CDR2 YYNGEE. The germline V and J ends were trimmed by 0 bases and 4 bases, with 13 bases remaining between them. The CDR3 coding sequence is TGTGCCAGCAGCGTAGACCGGGGAATTGGAGAGACCCAGTACTTC. Amino acid sequence: CASSVDRGIGETQYF.

V gene TRBV7-9 combines with J gene TRBJ2-7; D not certain. CDR3 length: 14 amino acids. The V end was cut by 1 base, the J end by 1 base, with 8 bases between. Per germline, CDR1 SEHNR and CDR2 FQNEAQ (reference sequence). In DNA, the CDR3 is TGTGCCAGCAGCTTAGGTAGCCCATCCTACGAGCAGTACTTC. Its protein is CASSLGSPSYEQYF.

This sequence joins TRBV16 and TRBJ2-6; D remains ambiguous. Germline-derived CDR1 and CDR2 are KGHSY and FQNENV. The V gene lost 4 bases and the J gene lost 4 bases, with 11 bases spanning the gap. CDR3 length equals 15 residues. The CDR3 reads CASSRPPGGANVLTF. The CDR3 region has the DNA TGTGCCAGCAGCCGACCCCCAGGCGGGGCCAACGTCCTGACTTTC.

The chain combines TRBV4-1 with TRBJ2-7; D gene ambiguous. Trimming cost V 1 base and J 3 bases, with 13 bases left between them. This CDR3 spans 15 amino acids. Germline V gives CDR1 MGHRA, CDR2 YSYEKL. DNA for the CDR3: TGCGCCAGCAGCCAAGGCGACTTAGGGATCTACGAGCAGTACTTC. Translating it yields CASSQGDLGIYEQYF.

The rearrangement links TRBV12-1 to TRBJ2-7; the DNA was not compared with TRBD2, the D call given in the table. TRBV12-1 is termed a pseudogene. The CDR3 is 14 amino acids. The CDR3 nucleotides are TGTGCCAGCAGCCCGAGTCCTACCAAGCACGAGCAGTACTTC. This encodes CASSPSPTKHEQYF.

The chain combines TRBV23-1 with TRBJ2-2, with D maybe TRBD2 (5 bases). TRBV23-1 has ORF status, its function being uncertain. The V and J ends lost 1 base and 0 bases respectively, with 12 bases between them. CDR3 length equals 17 residues. The CDR3 loop is CASSQCRPDSNTGELFF. CDR3 sequence (DNA): TGCGCCAGCAGTCAATGCCGGCCGGACTCGAACACCGGGGAGCTGTTTTTT.

The chain employs TRBV19 and TRBJ1-5; D may be TRBD1 (5 bases). This CDR3 comprises 15 residues. Trimming removed 10 bases at V and 5 bases at J, with 21 bases between. Germline lookup yields CDR1 LNHDA and CDR2 SQIVND (reference sequence). CDR3 in DNA: TGTGCCACTAAAGGGTGGGGACGAAACGATCAGCCCCAGCATTTT. Its protein product is CATKGWGRNDQPQHF.

The chain couples TRBV6-1 to TRBJ2-2; TRBD1 matches at 8 bases. J gave up 3 bases and V 4 bases, and 7 bases lay outside the gene matches. CDR1 is MNHNS and CDR2 is SASEGT in the germline V gene. The CDR3 extends over 16 amino acids. The CDR3: CASSALTGGHTGELFF. The CDR3 coding sequence is TGTGCCAGCAGTGCGCTTACAGGGGGACACACCGGGGAGCTGTTTTTT.

The chain couples TRBV4-3 to TRBJ2-3; D may be TRBD1 or TRBD2 (5 bases each). Trimming left V 2 bases short and J 6 bases short, with 6 bases between. This CDR3 spans 12 amino acids. Germline CDR1 is LGHNA and CDR2 is YSLEER. The CDR3 DNA sequence: TGCGCCAGCAGCCAATGGGGGGATACGCAGTATTTT. Its translation: CASSQWGDTQYF.

This chain connects TRBV11-2 to TRBJ2-4; D gene unclear. Germline V gene data show CDR1 as SGHAT and CDR2 as FQNNGV. The length of the CDR3 is 17 residues. Between the trimmed V and J ends, which lost 4 bases and 0 bases, there was a span of 16 bases. DNA of the CDR3: TGTGCCAGCAGCTCCAATAGACGGAATCTAGCCAAAAACATTCAGTACTTC. It is translated as CASSSNRRNLAKNIQYF.

The rearrangement links TRBV23-1 to TRBJ2-5; a possible D gene is TRBD1 (5 bases). TRBV23-1 is identified as an open reading frame with a role that is uncertain. CDR3 size: 14 residues. The germline V and J ends were trimmed by 2 bases and 0 bases, with 7 bases remaining between them. CDR3 loop: CASSQPGNQETQYF. The CDR3 region has the DNA TGCGCCAGCAGTCAACCAGGGAACCAAGAGACCCAGTACTTC.

This clone was observed once. The chain uses TRBV27 and TRBJ2-7; TRBD2 is a possible D gene (6 bases). V lost 1 base to trimming and J lost 6 bases, with 19 bases between them. The CDR3 runs 16 residues. The germline V gene has CDR1 MNHEY and CDR2 SMNVEV (reference sequence). CDR3 in DNA: TGTGCCAGCAGTTTATTGGGCCCCGGGGGAGCGGGCGAGCAGTACTTC. It specifies CASSLLGPGGAGEQYF.